Following are 26 T cell receptor beta chains from one sample sequenced in a study of T cell responses to AZD1222 COVID-19 vaccine. TCRdb's copy holds only in-frame clones and misses some; the assay was immunoSEQ multiplex PCR. The table lists approximately 140,000 clones, 92% of them singletons. Here the sequenced sample was peripheral blood, taken 28 days after the second AZD1222 dose. All receptors derive from an adult who received the AZD1222 COVID-19 vaccine.

This chain links TRBV2 with TRBJ2-5; 7 bases fit TRBD2. Per the germline V gene, CDR1 is SNHLY and CDR2 is FYNNEI. Losses at the gene ends were 6 bases for V and 2 bases for J; bases not matched to a gene: 18. CDR3 length: 18 amino acids. The CDR3 nucleotides read TGTGCCAGCAGAAGTTTCCGGGACTACTACACGCTTCAAGAGACCCAGTACTTC. This gives the protein CASRSFRDYYTLQETQYF.

The chain is built from TRBV5-1 and TRBJ1-6; D is unresolved. The length of the CDR3 is 17 residues. Trimming removed 3 bases from V and 0 bases from J, with 13 bases in between. From germline, CDR1 is SGHRS and CDR2 YFSETQ. The CDR3 DNA sequence: TGCGCCAGCAGCTCGGACTTCCTGAGCTCCTATAATTCACCCCTCCACTTT. It specifies CASSSDFLSSYNSPLHF.

This rearrangement joins TRBV5-3 to TRBJ1-2; weak D call: TRBD1 (5 bases). TRBV5-3 is marked as an open reading frame, function uncertain. The CDR3 extends over 15 amino acids. The germline V and J ends were trimmed by 3 bases and 5 bases, with 17 bases remaining between them. CDR3 sequence reads: CARSWLSGARYGYTF. DNA of the CDR3: TGTGCCAGAAGCTGGTTATCCGGGGCAAGGTATGGCTACACCTTC.

V is TRBV27 and J is TRBJ1-2, with 9 positions matching TRBD1. This CDR3 has 13 amino acids. J gave up 4 bases and V 5 bases, and 2 bases lay outside the gene matches. The germline V gene has CDR1 MNHEY and CDR2 SMNVEV (reference sequence). The CDR3 loop reads CASSPDRGYGYTF. CDR3 sequence (DNA): TGTGCCAGCAGTCCGGACAGGGGCTATGGCTACACCTTC.

The chain uses TRBV4-3 and TRBJ1-5; D is unclear. V was clipped by 1 base and J by 6 bases, with 7 bases between them. From germline, CDR1 is LGHNA and CDR2 YSLEER. This CDR3 region has 13 residues. CDR3 DNA sequence: TGCGCCAGCAGCCAAGGGGCCTCTCAGCCCCAGCATTTT. This encodes CASSQGASQPQHF.

This chain joins TRBV12-5 and TRBJ1-1, with D unclear. Germline values: CDR1 LGHNT, CDR2 FRNRAP. V was trimmed by 1 base and J by 5 bases, leaving 8 bases between them. The CDR3 loop spans 13 amino acids. In nucleotides, the CDR3 is TGTGCTAGTGGTTTGGATGCGGGGACTGAAGCTTTCTTT. Protein product: CASGLDAGTEAFF.

The J gene is TRBJ1-1, the V gene TRBV5-1, with D possibly matching TRBD1 (6 bases). Germline V gene data show CDR1 as SGHRS and CDR2 as YFSETQ. With 0 bases removed from V and 0 bases from J, the gap between germline ends came to 12 bases. The CDR3 length is 16 residues. CDR3 nucleotide sequence: TGCGCCAGCAGCTTGGCCATCGGGGACATGAACACTGAAGCTTTCTTT. This translates into CASSLAIGDMNTEAFF. The whole variable domain, filled in from reference TRBV5-1 and TRBJ1-1, reads KAGVTQTPRYLIKTRGQQVTLSCSPISGHRSVSWYQQTPGQGLQFLFEYFSETQRNKGNFPGRFSGRQFSNSRSEMNVSTLELGDSALYLCASSLAIGDMNTEAFFGQGTRLTVV.

J is TRBJ2-7 and V is TRBV6-5; D remains unclear. The CDR3 spans 12 residues. CDR1 and CDR2 from the germline V gene are MNHEY and SVGAGI. Trimming shortened V by 0 bases and J by 7 bases, and 7 bases separated the two germline ends. The CDR3 loop reads CASSYSNKEQYF. The CDR3 DNA reads TGTGCCAGCAGTTACTCGAATAAAGAGCAGTACTTC.

This chain uses TRBV5-1 with TRBJ1-4, with 11 bases that match TRBD1. This CDR3 comprises 17 residues. V was clipped by 4 bases and J by 6 bases; unmatched bases: 11. CDR1 is SGHRS, CDR2 YFSETQ, per germline. Written as DNA, the CDR3 is TGCGCCAGCAGCGGGTCTCCGCCGGGACAGGGGGATGAAAAACTGTTTTTT. Protein sequence: CASSGSPPGQGDEKLFF.

This rearrangement joins TRBV3-1 (or the pseudogene TRBV3-2) to TRBJ1-2; 8 bases fit TRBD1. CDR1 LGHDT and CDR2 YNNKEL come from the germline V gene (reference sequence). This CDR3 spans 17 amino acids. The trim removed 2 bases at V and 3 bases at J, leaving 11 bases unmatched. The CDR3 loop is CASSQTEDRVPHYGYTF. CDR3 DNA: TGTGCCAGCAGCCAAACCGAGGACAGGGTCCCCCACTATGGCTACACCTTC.

The chain carries TRBV5-6 and TRBJ1-5; no definite D call. Trimming shortened V by 0 bases and J by 5 bases, and 6 bases separated the two germline ends. The CDR3 is 13 residues long. Looked up from germline, CDR1 is SGHDT and CDR2 is YYEEEE. CDR3: CASSLVQHQPQHF. CDR3 coding DNA: TGTGCCAGCAGCTTGGTACAGCATCAGCCCCAGCATTTT.

The genes are TRBV19 and TRBJ2-7; D perhaps matches TRBD1 (5 bases). The CDR3 spans 11 residues. Germline V gene sequence: CDR1 LNHDA, CDR2 SQIVND (reference sequence). Trimming took 10 bases from V and 0 from J, leaving 7 bases between them. The CDR3 reads CATGNSYEQYF. The CDR3 nucleotides are TGTGCCACAGGGAACTCCTACGAGCAGTACTTC.

The chain combines TRBV7-8 with TRBJ2-7; D may be TRBD1 (5 bases). The V end lost 7 bases, the J end lost 6 bases, and 16 bases lay between the germline ends. The CDR3 totals 13 residues. The germline V gene has CDR1 SGHVS and CDR2 FQNEAQ. The CDR3 DNA sequence: TGTGCCAGCAACGTTGTGCAGGGTAGCGAGCAGTACTTC. This gives the protein CASNVVQGSEQYF.

The chain joins TRBV9 to TRBJ2-1, with 12 positions matching TRBD2. CDR1 SGDLS and CDR2 YYNGEE come from the germline V gene. V lost 3 bases and J lost 6; bases outside the gene matches: 7. CDR3 length: 16 amino acids. CDR3 sequence reads: CASSAATSGRINEQFF. The CDR3 DNA follows: TGTGCCAGCAGCGCGGCGACTAGCGGGAGAATCAATGAGCAGTTCTTC. The complete variable domain, with remaining parts taken from reference TRBV9 and TRBJ2-1, reads DSGVTQTPKHLITATGQRVTLRCSPRSGDLSVYWYQQSLDQGLQFLIQYYNGEERAKGNILERFSAQQFPDLHSELNLSSLELGDSALYFCASSAATSGRINEQFFGPGTRLTVL.

The rearrangement links TRBV27 to TRBJ1-3; D gene unclear. Between the trimmed V and J ends, which lost 2 bases and 4 bases, there was a span of 9 bases. CDR3 size: 14 residues. Germline V lookup: CDR1 MNHEY, CDR2 SMNVEV (reference sequence). This CDR3 reads CASSLGVSGNTIYF. DNA for the CDR3: TGTGCCAGCAGTTTAGGGGTCTCCGGAAACACCATATATTTT.

The chain combines TRBV28 with TRBJ1-1, with D uncertain. This CDR3 contains 16 residues. Per germline, CDR1 MDHEN and CDR2 SYDVKM. Between the trimmed V and J ends, which lost 4 bases and 1 base, there was a span of 16 bases. The CDR3 here is CASSSPPGSGNTEAFF. The CDR3 DNA is TGTGCCAGCAGTTCCCCGCCGGGGAGCGGGAACACTGAAGCTTTCTTT.

The rearrangement links TRBV30 to TRBJ2-1, with 8 bases aligning to TRBD2. With 3 bases clipped from V and 1 base from J, the junction kept 11 bases outside the gene matches. Germline lookup yields CDR1 GTSNPN and CDR2 SVGIG (reference sequence). CDR3 length equals 17 residues. CDR3 region: CAWRGRSGGPSYNEQFF. The CDR3 coding sequence is TGTGCCTGGAGAGGAAGGTCGGGAGGGCCTTCCTACAATGAGCAGTTCTTC.

This clone occurred once. The chain uses TRBV27 and TRBJ2-7; D is unresolved. Trimming pared 3 bases from V and 2 bases from J, leaving 14 bases between. The CDR3 sequence is 15 residues long. Looked up from germline, CDR1 is MNHEY and CDR2 is SMNVEV (reference sequence). The CDR3 loop reads CASSFTALAPYEQYF. The CDR3 coding sequence is TGTGCCAGCAGTTTCACCGCCCTCGCGCCCTACGAGCAGTACTTC.

J is TRBJ2-7 and V is TRBV20-1; no firm D call. CDR3 length: 12 amino acids. V lost 3 bases and J lost 4, with 10 bases in between. CDR1 DFQATT and CDR2 SNEGSKA come from the germline V gene (reference sequence). Written as DNA, the CDR3 is TGCAGTGCTAGTGCCCGTTGGTACGAGCAGTACTTC. As protein: CSASARWYEQYF.

The chain is built from TRBV27 and TRBJ2-3; D not certain. Trimming cost V 3 bases and J 8 bases, with 15 bases left between them. The CDR3 covers 14 residues. Germline V gene data show CDR1 as MNHEY and CDR2 as SMNVEV (reference sequence). This CDR3 is CASSFTITQSTQYF. CDR3 sequence (DNA): TGTGCCAGCAGTTTCACAATAACACAGTCTACGCAGTATTTT.

This clone has a single count. The chain uses TRBV18 and TRBJ2-5; 12 bases are shared with TRBD2. Germline V CDR1 and CDR2: KGHSH, LQKENI. The V segment lost 1 base and the J segment 4 bases; nucleotides outside the gene matches: 10. The CDR3 consists of 18 residues. The CDR3 region is CASSPRASGTSGLETQYF. The CDR3, as DNA: TGTGCCAGCTCACCACGCGCATCAGGGACTAGCGGGTTAGAGACCCAGTACTTC.

V gene TRBV11-3 combines with J gene TRBJ2-1, with TRBD2 identical over 9 bases. Losses at the gene ends were 7 bases for V and 3 bases for J; bases not matched to a gene: 10. Per the germline V gene, CDR1 is SGHNT and CDR2 is YENEEA. This CDR3 has 16 residues. The CDR3: CASNPSSGGLYNEQFF. The CDR3 DNA follows: TGTGCCAGCAACCCCAGTAGCGGGGGACTCTACAATGAGCAGTTCTTC.

This chain links TRBV7-2 with TRBJ1-1, with TRBD1 as a possible D gene (5 bases). The CDR3 consists of 15 residues. Germline V CDR1 and CDR2: SGHTA, FQGNSA. Between the trimmed V and J ends, which lost 1 base and 3 bases, there was a span of 12 bases. CDR3 residues: CASSLDPGWDTEAFF. Written as DNA, the CDR3 is TGTGCCAGCAGCTTAGATCCAGGGTGGGACACTGAAGCTTTCTTT. The full variable domain, in which reference TRBV7-2 and TRBJ1-1 provide the parts outside the CDR3, is GAGVSQSPSNKVTEKGKDVELRCDPISGHTALYWYRQSLGQGLEFLIYFQGNSAPDKSGLPSDRFSAERTGGSVSTLTIQRTQQEDSAVYLCASSLDPGWDTEAFFGQGTRLTVV.

This chain connects TRBV7-9 to TRBJ2-2; TRBD1 agrees at 7 bases. The V gene's germline CDR1 is SEHNR and CDR2 FQNEAQ (reference sequence). The V gene end was trimmed by 5 bases and the J gene end by 2 bases; junction bases not matched to a gene: 8. The CDR3 spans 16 residues. For the CDR3, the DNA is TGTGCCAGCAGCCATTCAGGGGGAATTAACACCGGGGAGCTGTTTTTT. It is translated as CASSHSGGINTGELFF. Complete variable domain (other parts from reference TRBV7-9 and TRBJ2-2): DTGVSQNPRHKITKRGQNVTFRCDPISEHNRLYWYRQTLGQGPEFLTYFQNEAQLEKSRLLSDRFSAERPKGSFSTLEIQRTEQGDSAMYLCASSHSGGINTGELFFGEGSRLTVL.

In its sample, this clone was seen once. The rearrangement uses TRBV19 and TRBJ1-5, with D maybe TRBD1 (6 bases). The CDR3 loop spans 16 amino acids. Per germline, CDR1 LNHDA and CDR2 SQIVND (reference sequence). Trimming took 6 bases from V and 4 from J, leaving 19 bases between them. In nucleotides, the CDR3 is TGTGCCAGTAGAACTCAGGGGTTGGGCCTAAATCAGCCCCAGCATTTT. It codes for CASRTQGLGLNQPQHF.

The V call is TRBV6-5, the J call TRBJ1-4, with D unclear. CDR3 length: 13 residues. V dropped 6 bases and J dropped 7 bases, with 12 bases sitting between them. The germline CDR1 and CDR2 sequences are MNHEY and SVGAGI. CDR3 bases: TGTGCCAGCAGCGCCACTTCTGGTGAAAAACTGTTTTTT. Protein product: CASSATSGEKLFF.